The source of this T cell receptor (beta chain) is a study of post-analysis software for immune sequencing data. Findings and limits, study-wide: When patients were compared with controls, about 5 TRBV segments were more frequent, TRBV5-6, TRBV5-1 and TRBV20-1 among them. Controls significantly exceeded multiple sclerosis patients in normalized Chao1 diversity.

Libraries were made from TCR beta cDNA, and they carried unique molecular identifiers. TCRdb recomputed calls from the PCR reads with MiXCR, one row per CDR3 protein. The sample includes roughly 870,000 distinct CDR3 sequences, about 50% seen only once; the top ten take 4% to 5.5%. This clonotype was seen only a few times. Its matching antigen is unknown. The germline V and J ends were trimmed by 0 bases and 6 bases, with 5 bases remaining between them. This CDR3 spans 12 amino acids. CDR1 is SEHNR and CDR2 is FQNEAQ in the germline V gene (reference sequence). The clonotype comes from a girl aged 10 to 17 with multiple sclerosis. The sample consisted of blood. This chain uses TRBV7-9 with TRBJ1-2, with unresolved D. In nucleotides, the CDR3 is TGTGCCAGCAGCTTAGCGGGGAATGGCTACACCTTC. It is translated as CASSLAGNGYTF.